The 25 T cell receptor beta chains below were found in one sample sequenced in a study of CD8 T cells in ankylosing spondylitis. MiXCR, applied by TCRdb to the 5' RACE reads, yields one record per CDR3 protein. This repertoire shows 30,000 to 45,000 distinct CDR3 sequences, 11% found once; its top ten account for roughly 21%. Source material: synovial fluid, either unsorted or a sorted T cell fraction (not recorded which). Receptors originate from a male donor with ankylosing spondylitis.

This clonotype has more than one count but fewer than ten. The V and J genes are TRBV4-1 and TRBJ2-7, with 9 bases that match TRBD2. The CDR3 runs 13 residues. Germline CDR1 is MGHRA and CDR2 is YSYEKL. The trim removed 1 base at V and 13 bases at J, leaving 8 bases unmatched. The DNA of the CDR3 is TGCGCCAGCAGCCAAGCGGGCCTAGCGGGAACCTACTTC. It yields the protein CASSQAGLAGTYF.

This clonotype turned up a few times. The gene calls are TRBV20-1 and TRBJ2-7; D not resolved. The length of the CDR3 is 12 residues. V lost 5 bases to trimming and J lost 5 bases, with 13 bases between them. Germline CDR1 is DFQATT and CDR2 is SNEGSKA (reference sequence). The CDR3 bases are TGCAGTGCTCACTCAGTACAAAACGAGCAGTACTTC. As protein: CSAHSVQNEQYF.

This chain connects TRBV28 to TRBJ1-4; 9 bases line up with TRBD1. The CDR3 length is 15 residues. Trimming at V came to 3 bases and at J to 3 bases, leaving 2 bases not matched to a gene. Germline lookup yields CDR1 MDHEN and CDR2 SYDVKM. The CDR3 region is CASSLGDRANEKLFF. DNA of the CDR3: TGTGCCAGCAGTTTGGGGGACAGGGCTAATGAAAAACTGTTTTTT.

The gene calls are TRBV20-1 and TRBJ2-1; 7 bases are shared with TRBD1. The V gene end was trimmed by 6 bases and the J gene end by 0 bases; junction bases not matched to a gene: 8. The CDR3 totals 15 residues. Germline V gene sequence: CDR1 DFQATT, CDR2 SNEGSKA (reference sequence). The DNA of the CDR3 is TGCAGTGCCGAAGAGGGGGCCGCCTCCTACAATGAGCAGTTCTTC. Residues: CSAEEGAASYNEQFF.

The chain links TRBV29-1 to TRBJ2-1; 7 positions match TRBD2. The germline V gene has CDR1 SQVTM and CDR2 ANQGSEA. Trimming removed 2 bases from V and 9 bases from J; junction bases left unmatched: 10. The CDR3 is 14 residues long. The CDR3 here is CSVELENGLGEQFF. The DNA for the CDR3 is TGCAGCGTTGAATTAGAAAACGGACTAGGTGAGCAGTTCTTC.

This clonotype was observed a few times. V is TRBV19 and J is TRBJ2-7; D remains ambiguous. The V gene lost 3 bases and the J gene lost 6 bases, with 9 bases spanning the gap. Looked up from germline, CDR1 is LNHDA and CDR2 is SQIVND (reference sequence). The CDR3 totals 12 residues. The CDR3 reads CASSIGSREQYF. As DNA, the CDR3 is TGTGCCAGTAGTATCGGCTCCCGCGAGCAGTACTTC.

This clonotype was picked up a small number of times. The V gene is TRBV7-3, the J gene TRBJ2-5, with D unresolved. The CDR3 is made up of 13 amino acids. The germline V and J ends were trimmed by 4 bases and 1 base, with 7 bases remaining between them. Germline V lookup: CDR1 SGHTA, CDR2 FQGTGA. CDR3 residues: CASSSMGQETQYF. CDR3 nucleotides: TGTGCCAGCAGCTCAATGGGCCAAGAGACCCAGTACTTC.

In this sample, this clonotype turned up a few times. An end of the junction does not agree with germline; a read error may underlie this. The V gene is TRBV7-7, the J gene TRBJ1-1; D is unresolved. Germline V gene lookup returns CDR1 SSHAT and CDR2 FNYEAQ (reference sequence). CDR3 size: 13 residues. CDR3 residues: CASSFEPNTEAFF. The CDR3 nucleotides read TGTGCTAGCAGCTTTGAACCAAACACTGAAGCTTTCTTT.

This chain uses TRBV28 with TRBJ2-7, with D possibly TRBD1 on 7 matching bases. Germline values: CDR1 MDHEN, CDR2 SYDVKM. CDR3 length: 15 residues. Trimming left V 0 bases short and J 4 bases short, with 13 bases between. CDR3 nucleotides: TGTGCCAGCAGTTTATGGCAGGGGGGAAGTTACGAGCAGTACTTC. It codes for CASSLWQGGSYEQYF.

This sequence joins TRBV5-1 and TRBJ2-1; tentative D call: TRBD2 (5 bases). CDR3 size: 16 residues. Trimming cost V 1 base and J 4 bases, with 15 bases left between them. Germline V CDR1 and CDR2: SGHRS, YFSETQ. The CDR3 loop reads CASSLRQRTAYNEQFF. The CDR3 DNA is TGCGCCAGCAGCTTGAGGCAGCGGACCGCGTACAATGAGCAGTTCTTC.

This clonotype came up many times. V usage is TRBV6-6 and J usage is TRBJ1-3; no clear D gene. The V end lost 6 bases, the J end lost 3 bases, and 6 bases lay between the germline ends. Per germline, CDR1 MNHNY and CDR2 SVGAGI (reference sequence). CDR3 length equals 12 residues. CDR3 protein: CASRPLGNTIYF. Written as DNA, the CDR3 is TGTGCCAGCAGGCCGCTTGGAAACACCATATATTTT.

There are many counts of this clonotype. This sequence joins TRBV28 and TRBJ2-5, with D maybe TRBD1 (5 bases). V gave up 3 bases and J gave up 2 bases, with 16 bases separating them. The V gene's germline CDR1 is MDHEN and CDR2 SYDVKM. CDR3 size: 16 residues. Here the CDR3 DNA reads TGTGCCAGCAGTTTGAACCCCAGGGTGGAGCAAGAGACCCAGTACTTC. Translating gives CASSLNPRVEQETQYF.

CDR3 sequence: CSASSAGGNEQFF. Here the CDR3 DNA reads TGCAGTGCAAGTAGTGCGGGGGGGAATGAGCAGTTCTTC. The chain links TRBV20-1 to TRBJ2-1; 9 bases match TRBD2. The CDR3 sequence is 13 residues long. Germline lookup yields CDR1 DFQATT and CDR2 SNEGSKA (reference sequence). Trimming at V came to 6 bases and at J to 7 bases, leaving 7 bases not matched to a gene.

A few counts support this clonotype. This could be a read error, since a much larger clone is one nucleotide away. The chain employs TRBV5-1 and TRBJ2-3; D is perhaps TRBD2 (5 bases). Germline CDR1 reads SGHRS; CDR2 reads YFSETQ. The CDR3 contains 16 residues. V was shortened by 7 bases and J by 2 bases, with 20 bases between the two germline ends. The CDR3 nucleotides are TGCGCCAGCTGCCCGCAGGAGTCCGGGAACACAGATACGCAGTATTTT. Residues: CASCPQESGNTDTQYF. Looking up the rest from reference TRBV5-1 and TRBJ2-3 gives the full variable domain: KAGVTQTPRYLIKTRGQQVTLSCSPISGHRSVSWYQQTPGQGLQFLFEYFSETQRNKGNFPGRFSGRQFSNSRSEMNVSTLELGDSALYLCASCPQESGNTDTQYFGPGTRLTVL.

The CDR3, as DNA: TGTGCCAGTAGTCGAGGAGCCAGCACAGATACGCAGTATTTT. Translation gives CASSRGASTDTQYF. The chain has TRBV19 and TRBJ2-3; unclear D gene. This CDR3 contains 14 residues. Trimming took off 5 bases at V and 0 bases at J, with 9 bases between the two ends. Germline assignment: CDR1 LNHDA and CDR2 SQIVND (reference sequence).

In its sample, this clonotype was seen a few times. The DNA of the CDR3 is TGTGCCAGCAGCTTAGCGGGAGGGAGGAACACTGAAGCTTTCTTT. This translates into CASSLAGGRNTEAFF. V and J are TRBV7-2 and TRBJ1-1, with D hard to call. Trimming pared 0 bases from V and 1 base from J, leaving 9 bases between. Germline V gene sequence: CDR1 SGHTA, CDR2 FQGNSA. The CDR3 is 15 residues long.

At least ten counts were recorded for this clonotype. V gene TRBV28 combines with J gene TRBJ1-5; 11 nucleotides align to TRBD1. This CDR3 is 14 amino acids long. The germline gives CDR1 MDHEN, CDR2 SYDVKM. V shed 8 bases, J shed 4 bases, and the junction held 4 bases outside the gene matches. The CDR3 DNA is TGTGCCAGCGACGGGACAGGGGGGAATCAGCCCCAGCATTTT. It specifies CASDGTGGNQPQHF.

This clonotype occurred many times. V gene TRBV29-1 combines with J gene TRBJ1-1, with 10 positions matching TRBD1. The CDR3 sequence is 12 residues long. Germline V lookup: CDR1 SQVTM, CDR2 ANQGSEA. V lost 6 bases to trimming and J lost 5 bases; unmatched junction nucleotides: 3. DNA for the CDR3: TGCAGCGTCGACAGGGGGCCTACTGAAGCTTTCTTT. This gives the protein CSVDRGPTEAFF.

This clonotype has a handful of counts. The chain couples TRBV6-2 or TRBV6-3 to TRBJ1-4; the D gene is possibly TRBD1 (5 bases). This CDR3 contains 15 residues. Trimming removed 6 bases at V and 1 base at J, with 12 bases between. CDR1 MNHEY and CDR2 SVGEGT come from the germline V gene. The CDR3 loop reads CASSATGGTNEKLFF. The CDR3 coding sequence is TGTGCCAGCAGCGCCACAGGCGGAACTAATGAAAAACTGTTTTTT.

This clonotype was found many times. The J gene is TRBJ2-2, the V gene TRBV6-5; TRBD1 matches at 8 bases. The V segment lost 10 bases and the J segment 2 bases; nucleotides outside the gene matches: 9. Germline assignment: CDR1 MNHEY and CDR2 SVGAGI. The CDR3 consists of 15 residues. The CDR3 nucleotides read TGTGCCACCACTTTGGACAGGGTCAACACCGGGGAGCTGTTTTTT. As protein: CATTLDRVNTGELFF.

The chain couples TRBV27 to TRBJ2-4; D might be TRBD1 or TRBD2, each matching 5 bases. CDR3 length: 13 residues. V dropped 3 bases and J dropped 5 bases, with 8 bases sitting between them. Germline V gene lookup returns CDR1 MNHEY and CDR2 SMNVEV (reference sequence). In nucleotides, the CDR3 is TGTGCCAGCAGTTTGAGGGGCCAAAACATTCAGTACTTC. It codes for CASSLRGQNIQYF.

This clonotype was counted at least ten times. The chain is built from TRBV29-1 and TRBJ2-7; TRBD1 aligns across 8 bases. The CDR3 covers 15 residues. Germline values: CDR1 SQVTM, CDR2 ANQGSEA. Trimming cost V 1 base and J 2 bases; bases outside gene matches: 7. The CDR3 DNA reads as TGCAGCGTTGAAGCCGACAGGGGACCAGCCTACGAGCAGTACTTC. Translated: CSVEADRGPAYEQYF.

This clonotype was found many times. The chain links TRBV5-1 to TRBJ1-5; the D is unclear. The CDR3 contains 14 residues. Germline CDR1 SGHRS, CDR2 YFSETQ. V dropped 4 bases and J dropped 4 bases, with 12 bases sitting between them. CDR3 residues: CASSPDFGNQPQHF. The CDR3 nucleotides read TGCGCCAGCAGCCCCGATTTTGGGAATCAGCCCCAGCATTTT. Full variable domain (rest looked up from reference TRBV5-1 and TRBJ1-5): KAGVTQTPRYLIKTRGQQVTLSCSPISGHRSVSWYQQTPGQGLQFLFEYFSETQRNKGNFPGRFSGRQFSNSRSEMNVSTLELGDSALYLCASSPDFGNQPQHFGDGTRLSIL.

This chain connects TRBV7-2 to TRBJ1-2, with D unresolved. The germline CDR1 and CDR2 sequences are SGHTA and FQGNSA. CDR3 length equals 14 residues. The V gene lost 2 bases and the J gene lost 4 bases, with 11 bases spanning the gap. The CDR3 bases are TGTGCCAGCAGCTTACAGGTGGAGAGCTATGGCTACACCTTC. This sequence encodes CASSLQVESYGYTF.

This clonotype was picked up many times. V usage is TRBV4-2 and J usage is TRBJ2-1; D gene uncertain. Per the germline V gene, CDR1 is LGHNA and CDR2 is YNFKEQ. V dropped 0 bases and J dropped 0 bases, with 18 bases sitting between them. This CDR3 region has 19 residues. The CDR3 nucleotides are TGTGCCAGCAGCCAAGATAGACTCCTTGGGGTCGCCTCCTACAATGAGCAGTTCTTC. Its translation is CASSQDRLLGVASYNEQFF.